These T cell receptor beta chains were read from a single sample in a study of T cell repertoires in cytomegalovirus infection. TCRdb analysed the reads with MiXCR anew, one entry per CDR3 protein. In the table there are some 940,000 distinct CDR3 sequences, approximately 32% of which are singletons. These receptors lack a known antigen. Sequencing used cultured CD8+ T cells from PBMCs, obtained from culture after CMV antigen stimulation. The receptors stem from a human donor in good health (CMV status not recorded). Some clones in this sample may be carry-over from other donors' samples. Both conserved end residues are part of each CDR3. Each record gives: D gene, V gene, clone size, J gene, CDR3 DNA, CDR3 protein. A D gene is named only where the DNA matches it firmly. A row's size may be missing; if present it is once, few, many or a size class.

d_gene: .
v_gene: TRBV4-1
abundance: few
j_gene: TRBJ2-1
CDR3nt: TGCGCCAGCAGCCAAGGGGAAAGGCAGTTCTTC
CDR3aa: CASSQGERQFF

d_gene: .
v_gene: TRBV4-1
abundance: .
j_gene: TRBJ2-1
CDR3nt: TGCGCCAGCAGCCAAGAAGACCCTCGGGGCGCAATCCTTTACAATGAGCAGTTCTTC
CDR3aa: CASSQEDPRGAILYNEQFF

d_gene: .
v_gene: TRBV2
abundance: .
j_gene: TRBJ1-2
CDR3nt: TGTGCCAGCAGTGAAGCTAATGGCTACACCTTC
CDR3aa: CASSEANGYTF

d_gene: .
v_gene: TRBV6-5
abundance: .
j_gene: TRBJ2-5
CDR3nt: TGTGCCAGCAGCTCGTCGGGGCGGACCCAGTACTTC
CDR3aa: CASSSSGRTQYF

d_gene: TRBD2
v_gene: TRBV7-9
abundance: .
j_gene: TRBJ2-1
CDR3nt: TGTGCCAGCAGCTTAACCCGGACTAGAAACAATGAGCAGTTCTTC
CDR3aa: CASSLTRTRNNEQFF

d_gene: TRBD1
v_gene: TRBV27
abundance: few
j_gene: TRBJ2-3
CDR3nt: TGTGCCAGCCGGGTTAGATCGGGGGACAGGGGGCGTTACGGGCCAGATACGCAGTATTTT
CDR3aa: CASRVRSGDRGRYGPDTQYF

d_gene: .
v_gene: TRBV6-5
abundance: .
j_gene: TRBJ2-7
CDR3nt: TGTGCCAGCAGTTACTCGTTCAGGGAGCCCTACGAGCAGTACTTC
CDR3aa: CASSYSFREPYEQYF

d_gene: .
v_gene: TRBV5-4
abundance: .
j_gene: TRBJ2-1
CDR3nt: TGTGCCAGCAGCTGGGCGGCAGCGGACAATGAGCAGTTCTTC
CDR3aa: CASSWAAADNEQFF

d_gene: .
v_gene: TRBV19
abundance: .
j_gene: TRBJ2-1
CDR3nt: TGTGCCAGTAGTATAGCCTCCCGGGGGAGCTCCTACAATGAGCAGTTCTTC
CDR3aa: CASSIASRGSSYNEQFF

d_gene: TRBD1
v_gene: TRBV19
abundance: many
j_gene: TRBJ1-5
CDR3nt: TGTGCCAGTAGTACTCTGACAGGGGGCGGCAATCAGCCCCAGCATTTT
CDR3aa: CASSTLTGGGNQPQHF

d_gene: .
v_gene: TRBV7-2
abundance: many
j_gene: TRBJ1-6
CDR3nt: TGTGCCAGCAGCTTAGGACTCTTGACAAGGGATGACTCACCCCTCCACTTT
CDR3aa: CASSLGLLTRDDSPLHF

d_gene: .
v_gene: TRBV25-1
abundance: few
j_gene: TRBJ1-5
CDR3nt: TGTGCCAGCAGTGCCCGTGAGGGCGGAAGCAATCAGCCCCAGCATTTT
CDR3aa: CASSAREGGSNQPQHF

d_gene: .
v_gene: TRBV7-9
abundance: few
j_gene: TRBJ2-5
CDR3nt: TGTGCCAGCAGCCTAAGGGGGGGGGGCCTCCAAGAGACCCAGTACTTC
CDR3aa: CASSLRGGGLQETQYF

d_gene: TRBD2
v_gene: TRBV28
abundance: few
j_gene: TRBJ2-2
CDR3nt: TGTGCCAGCAGTTTTAGCCCTAGCGGGTTAGGGGAGCTGTTTTTT
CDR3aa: CASSFSPSGLGELFF

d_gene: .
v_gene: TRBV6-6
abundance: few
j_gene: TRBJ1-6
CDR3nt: TGTGCCAGCAGTCTCAGGGGCTCCACTAATTCACCCCTCCACTTT
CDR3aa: CASSLRGSTNSPLHF

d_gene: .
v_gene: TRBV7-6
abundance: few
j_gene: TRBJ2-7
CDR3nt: TGTGCCAGCAGCCTCCGGACCCCTCCGGATGAGCAGTACTTC
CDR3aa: CASSLRTPPDEQYF

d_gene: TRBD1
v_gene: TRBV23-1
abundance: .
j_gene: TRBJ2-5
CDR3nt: TGCGCCAGCAGTCATCTTATGCAGAAGCGGGACAGGGGAAAAGAGACCCAGTACTTC
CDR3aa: CASSHLMQKRDRGKETQYF

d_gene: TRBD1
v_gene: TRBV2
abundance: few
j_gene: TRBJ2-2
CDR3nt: TGTGCCAGCTTAAGACAGGGGTCCGGGGAGCTGTTTTTT
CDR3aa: CASLRQGSGELFF

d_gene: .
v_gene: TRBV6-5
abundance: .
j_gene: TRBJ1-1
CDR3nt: TGTGCCAGCAGCTTCGATCCGGGGACTGAAGCTTTCTTT
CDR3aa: CASSFDPGTEAFF

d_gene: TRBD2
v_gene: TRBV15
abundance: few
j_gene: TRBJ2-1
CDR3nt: TGTGCCACCAGCAGTGGGGAGGGGCTAGCGGGGGGGCTTTTCTCCTACAATGAGCAGTTCTTC
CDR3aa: CATSSGEGLAGGLFSYNEQFF

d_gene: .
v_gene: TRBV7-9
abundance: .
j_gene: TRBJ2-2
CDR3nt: TGTGCCAGCAGCCTCCTGTTGGTTGCCGGGGAGCTGTTTTTT
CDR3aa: CASSLLLVAGELFF

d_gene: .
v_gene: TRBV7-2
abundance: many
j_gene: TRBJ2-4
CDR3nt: TGTGCCAGCAGCTTAGGGGTTAACAGGCCACCCCAAAACATTCAGTACTTC
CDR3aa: CASSLGVNRPPQNIQYF

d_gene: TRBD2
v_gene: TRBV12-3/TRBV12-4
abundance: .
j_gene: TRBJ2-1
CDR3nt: TGTGCCAGCAGTTCCACGGGACTAGCGGGGGGGCTTGAGCAGTTCTTC
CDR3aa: CASSSTGLAGGLEQFF

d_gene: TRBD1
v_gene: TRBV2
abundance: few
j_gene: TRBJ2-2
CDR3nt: TGTGCCAGCAGTGAATGGGACAGGGGCGGTACCGGGGAGCTGTTTTTT
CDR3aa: CASSEWDRGGTGELFF

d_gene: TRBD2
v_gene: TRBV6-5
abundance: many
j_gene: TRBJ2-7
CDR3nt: TGTGCCAGCAGTTACCGGACTAGTAGCTACGAGCAGTACTTC
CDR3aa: CASSYRTSSYEQYF

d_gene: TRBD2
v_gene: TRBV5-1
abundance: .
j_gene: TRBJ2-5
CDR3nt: TGCGCCAGCAGCTTAACGGGGGGGCCGATTCTAGAGACCCAGTACTTC
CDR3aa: CASSLTGGPILETQYF

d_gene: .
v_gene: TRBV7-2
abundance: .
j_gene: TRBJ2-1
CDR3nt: TGTGCCAACAGCTTTATAAGCGAAGAGCAGTTCTTC
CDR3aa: CANSFISEEQFF